Given below is one T cell receptor (beta chain) in context. The target antigen is unknown. Germline CDR1 reads LNHDA; CDR2 reads SQIVND (reference sequence). V was clipped by 5 bases and J by 2 bases, with 15 bases between them. This CDR3 is built from 16 residues. Generated by immunoSEQ multiplex PCR, the TCRdb table keeps only in-frame clones and is missing some. The data hold about 48,000 clones, with around 86% observed a single time. The source of the sample is a study of OX40 agonist ivuxolimab in advanced cancers. Broader study findings: Certain nonresponders additionally had low normalized T-cell clonal expansion. The CD4+ and CD8+ T cells in the blood had expanded clonally by week 6 at 0.1 to 3.0 mg/kg. The study found among the lowest clonal expansion in partial responders at 0.1-3.0 mg/kg. Among expanded peripheral T cells, antigen specificity went undetermined.

The starting material was CD4+ or CD8+ T cells sorted from blood, obtained in a trial of the OX40 agonist ivuxolimab. The chain couples TRBV19 to TRBJ1-4; D unresolved. This TCR was sampled from an adult with an advanced solid tumor such as melanoma, head and neck, liver or kidney cancer. The CDR3 spells CASSFGQAGTNEKLFF. CDR3 bases: TGTGCCAGTAGTTTCGGGCAGGCGGGGACTAATGAAAAACTGTTTTTT.